This TCR beta chain was captured in a study of T cell responses to AZD1222 COVID-19 vaccine. Study context: Second doses that came at about 4 or about 12 weeks were put together.

Details on this clone: No antigen is known for it.

The protocol was immunoSEQ multiplex PCR, while the TCRdb copy is restricted to in-frame clones and leaves out a portion. Of around 110,000 clones listed, roughly 84% are singletons. Whole-study findings and limits: The donor group comprised mostly white British people and more females; the analysis possibly underestimated clonal diversity. Scientists sampled the repertoires only once the peak T cell response had passed.

This sequence was found in an adult in good health. This material consisted of peripheral blood, taken on day 0 of AZD1222 vaccination.

The CDR3 DNA is TGTGCCAGCAGTTTTCCGCGGGATTCCGGCACAGATACGCAGTATTTT. Translation gives CASSFPRDSGTDTQYF. This chain links TRBV28 with TRBJ2-3, with D possibly being TRBD2 (6 bases). The CDR3 is 16 residues long. Germline CDR1 MDHEN, CDR2 SYDVKM. The V end lost 3 bases, the J end lost 1 base, and 14 bases lay between the germline ends.